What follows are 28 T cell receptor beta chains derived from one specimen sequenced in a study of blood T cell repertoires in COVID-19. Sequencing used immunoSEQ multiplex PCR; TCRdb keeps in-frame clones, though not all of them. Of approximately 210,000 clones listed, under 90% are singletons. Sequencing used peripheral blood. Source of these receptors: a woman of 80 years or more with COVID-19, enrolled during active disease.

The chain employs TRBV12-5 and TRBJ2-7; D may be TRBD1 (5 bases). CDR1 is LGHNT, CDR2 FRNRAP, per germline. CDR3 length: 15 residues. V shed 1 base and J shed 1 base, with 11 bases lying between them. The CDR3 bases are TGTGCTAGTGGTTTGGGGGGCACCCTTTCCTACGAGCAGTACTTC. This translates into CASGLGGTLSYEQYF.

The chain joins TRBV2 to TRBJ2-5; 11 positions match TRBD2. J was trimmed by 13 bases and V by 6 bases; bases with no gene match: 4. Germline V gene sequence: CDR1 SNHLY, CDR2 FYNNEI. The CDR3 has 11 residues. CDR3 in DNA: TGTGCCAGCAGAGGGACTAGCGGTGGGTACTTC. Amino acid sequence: CASRGTSGGYF.

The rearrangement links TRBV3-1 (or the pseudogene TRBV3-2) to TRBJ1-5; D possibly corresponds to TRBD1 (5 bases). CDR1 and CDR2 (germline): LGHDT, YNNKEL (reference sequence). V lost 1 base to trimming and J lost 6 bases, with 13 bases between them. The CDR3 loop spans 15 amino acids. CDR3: CASSQGQGAGQPQHF. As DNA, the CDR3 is TGTGCCAGCAGCCAAGGGCAGGGAGCGGGTCAGCCCCAGCATTTT.

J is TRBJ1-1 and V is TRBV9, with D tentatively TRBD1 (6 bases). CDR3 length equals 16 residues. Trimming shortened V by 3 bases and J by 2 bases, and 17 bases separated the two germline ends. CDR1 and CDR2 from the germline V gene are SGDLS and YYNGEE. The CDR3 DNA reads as TGTGCCAGCAGCGCGGGGTCCATACAGGGAAACACTGAAGCTTTCTTT. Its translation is CASSAGSIQGNTEAFF. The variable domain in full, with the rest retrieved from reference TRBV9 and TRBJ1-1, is DSGVTQTPKHLITATGQRVTLRCSPRSGDLSVYWYQQSLDQGLQFLIQYYNGEERAKGNILERFSAQQFPDLHSELNLSSLELGDSALYFCASSAGSIQGNTEAFFGQGTRLTVV.

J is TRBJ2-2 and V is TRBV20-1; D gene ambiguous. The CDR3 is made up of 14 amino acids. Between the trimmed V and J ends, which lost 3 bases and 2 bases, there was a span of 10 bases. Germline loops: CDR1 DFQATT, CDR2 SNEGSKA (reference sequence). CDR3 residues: CSASRNTNTGELFF. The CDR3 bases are TGCAGTGCTAGTCGTAACACCAACACCGGGGAGCTGTTTTTT.

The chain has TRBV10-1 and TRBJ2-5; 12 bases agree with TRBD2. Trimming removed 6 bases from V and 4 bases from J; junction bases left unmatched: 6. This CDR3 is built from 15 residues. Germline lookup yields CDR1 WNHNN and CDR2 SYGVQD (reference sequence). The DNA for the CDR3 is TGCGCCAGCAGACTAGCGGGAGGTTGCCGAGAGACCCAGTACTTC. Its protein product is CASRLAGGCRETQYF.

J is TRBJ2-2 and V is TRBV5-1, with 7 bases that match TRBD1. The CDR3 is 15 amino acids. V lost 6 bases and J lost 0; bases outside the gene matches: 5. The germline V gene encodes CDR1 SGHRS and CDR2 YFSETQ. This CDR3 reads CASTPGGANTGELFF. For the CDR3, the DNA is TGCGCCAGCACTCCAGGGGGTGCGAACACCGGGGAGCTGTTTTTT.

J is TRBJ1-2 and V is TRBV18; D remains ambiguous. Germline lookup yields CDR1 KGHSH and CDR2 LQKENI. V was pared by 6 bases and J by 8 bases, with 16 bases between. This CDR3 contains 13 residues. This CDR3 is CASSPTALEGYTF. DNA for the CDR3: TGTGCCAGCTCTCCAACCGCCCTCGAGGGCTACACCTTC.

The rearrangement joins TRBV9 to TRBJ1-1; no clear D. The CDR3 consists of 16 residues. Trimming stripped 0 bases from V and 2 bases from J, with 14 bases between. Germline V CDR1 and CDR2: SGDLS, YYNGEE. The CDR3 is CASSVGGSRGNTEAFF. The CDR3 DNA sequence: TGTGCCAGCAGCGTAGGCGGGAGTCGGGGAAACACTGAAGCTTTCTTT.

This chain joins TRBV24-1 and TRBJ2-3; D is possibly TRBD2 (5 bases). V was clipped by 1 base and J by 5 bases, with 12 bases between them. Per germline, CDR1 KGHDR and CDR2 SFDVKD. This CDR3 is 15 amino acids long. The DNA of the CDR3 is TGTGCCACCAGTGATTTCCGTGGGAGTGGAGATACGCAGTATTTT. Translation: CATSDFRGSGDTQYF.

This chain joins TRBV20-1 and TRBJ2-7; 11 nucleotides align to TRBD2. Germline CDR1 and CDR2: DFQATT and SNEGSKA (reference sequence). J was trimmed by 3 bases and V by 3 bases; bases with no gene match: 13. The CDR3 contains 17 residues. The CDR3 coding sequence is TGCAGTGCTAGTTTTCCCGCGACTAGCGGGGATGACTACGAGCAGTACTTC. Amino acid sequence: CSASFPATSGDDYEQYF.

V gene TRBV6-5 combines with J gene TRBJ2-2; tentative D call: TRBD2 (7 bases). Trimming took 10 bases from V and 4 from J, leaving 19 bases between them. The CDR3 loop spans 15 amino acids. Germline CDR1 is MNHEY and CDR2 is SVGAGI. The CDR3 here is CATRSAGAGTGELFF. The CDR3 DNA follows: TGTGCCACCCGTTCTGCGGGGGCGGGCACCGGGGAGCTGTTTTTT.

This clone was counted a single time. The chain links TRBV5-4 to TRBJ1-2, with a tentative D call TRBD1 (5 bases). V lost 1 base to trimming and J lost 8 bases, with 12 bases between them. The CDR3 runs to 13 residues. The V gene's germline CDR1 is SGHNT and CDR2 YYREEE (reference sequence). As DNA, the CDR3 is TGTGCCAGCAGCTTGAGGGGACTGCGGGGCTACACCTTC. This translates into CASSLRGLRGYTF.

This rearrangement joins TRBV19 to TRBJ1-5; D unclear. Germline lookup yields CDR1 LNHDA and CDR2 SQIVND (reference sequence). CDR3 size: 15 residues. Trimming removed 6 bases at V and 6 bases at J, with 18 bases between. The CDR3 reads CASRREILLPQPQHF. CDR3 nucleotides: TGTGCCAGTAGGAGGGAGATCCTCCTCCCTCAGCCCCAGCATTTT.

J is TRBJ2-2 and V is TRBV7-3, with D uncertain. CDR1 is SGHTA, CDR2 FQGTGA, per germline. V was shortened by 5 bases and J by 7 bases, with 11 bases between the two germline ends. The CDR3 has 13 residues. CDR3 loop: CASSRLGLGELFF. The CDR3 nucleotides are TGTGCCAGCAGCCGTCTAGGTCTCGGGGAGCTGTTTTTT.

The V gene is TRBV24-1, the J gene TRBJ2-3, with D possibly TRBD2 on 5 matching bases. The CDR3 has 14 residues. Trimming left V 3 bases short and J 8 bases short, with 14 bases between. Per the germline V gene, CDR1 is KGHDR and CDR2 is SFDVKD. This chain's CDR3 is CATSDGGSLGTQYF. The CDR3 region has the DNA TGTGCCACCAGTGATGGAGGTAGTCTGGGTACGCAGTATTTT.

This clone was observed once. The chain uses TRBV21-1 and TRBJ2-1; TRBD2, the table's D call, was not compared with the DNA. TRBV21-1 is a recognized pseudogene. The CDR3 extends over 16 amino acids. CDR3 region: CASSKCALARRNEQFF. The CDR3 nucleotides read TGTGCCAGCAGCAAATGCGCACTAGCGAGACGCAATGAGCAGTTCTTC.

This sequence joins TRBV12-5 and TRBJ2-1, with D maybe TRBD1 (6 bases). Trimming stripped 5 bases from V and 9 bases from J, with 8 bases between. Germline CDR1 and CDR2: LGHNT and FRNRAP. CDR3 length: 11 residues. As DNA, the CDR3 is TGTGCTAGTGGTCAAGGGGGTGAGCAGTTCTTC. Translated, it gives CASGQGGEQFF.

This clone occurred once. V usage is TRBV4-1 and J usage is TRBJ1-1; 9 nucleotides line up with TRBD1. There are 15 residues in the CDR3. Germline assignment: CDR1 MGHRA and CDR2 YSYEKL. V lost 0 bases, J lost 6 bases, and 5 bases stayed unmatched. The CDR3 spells CASSQEGTGIAEAFF. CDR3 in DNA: TGCGCCAGCAGCCAAGAGGGGACAGGGATCGCTGAAGCTTTCTTT.

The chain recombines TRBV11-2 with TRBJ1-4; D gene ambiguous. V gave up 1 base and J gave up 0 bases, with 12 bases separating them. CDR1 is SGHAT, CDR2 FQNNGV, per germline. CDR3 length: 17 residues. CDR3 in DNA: TGTGCCAGCAGCTTAGTCTGGGCTCAAACAACTAATGAAAAACTGTTTTTT. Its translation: CASSLVWAQTTNEKLFF.

The CDR3 reads CASSEGAGVSYEQYF. CDR3 DNA sequence: TGTGCCAGCAGTGAGGGGGCAGGGGTATCCTACGAGCAGTACTTC. The chain uses TRBV2 and TRBJ2-7, with D tentatively TRBD1 (6 bases). V was shortened by 3 bases and J by 1 base, with 13 bases between the two germline ends. This CDR3 has 15 residues. Germline CDR1 and CDR2: SNHLY and FYNNEI.

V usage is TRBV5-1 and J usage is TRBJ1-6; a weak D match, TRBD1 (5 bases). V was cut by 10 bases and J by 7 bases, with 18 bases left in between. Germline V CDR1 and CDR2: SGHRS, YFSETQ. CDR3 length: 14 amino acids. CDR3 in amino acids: CASGGGEMNSPLHF. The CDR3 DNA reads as TGCGCCTCCGGGGGAGGGGAGATGAATTCACCCCTCCACTTT.

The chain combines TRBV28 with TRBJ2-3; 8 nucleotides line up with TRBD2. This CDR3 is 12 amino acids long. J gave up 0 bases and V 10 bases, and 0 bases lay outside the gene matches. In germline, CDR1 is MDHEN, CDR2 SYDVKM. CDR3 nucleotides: TGTGCCACTAGCGGGAGCACAGATACGCAGTATTTT. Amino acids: CATSGSTDTQYF.

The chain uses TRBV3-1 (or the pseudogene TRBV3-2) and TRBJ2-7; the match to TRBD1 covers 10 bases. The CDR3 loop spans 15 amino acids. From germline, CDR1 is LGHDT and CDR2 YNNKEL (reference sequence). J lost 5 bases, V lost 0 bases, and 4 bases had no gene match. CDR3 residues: CASSQEVDRGDEQYF. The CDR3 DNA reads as TGTGCCAGCAGCCAAGAAGTGGACAGGGGGGACGAGCAGTACTTC.

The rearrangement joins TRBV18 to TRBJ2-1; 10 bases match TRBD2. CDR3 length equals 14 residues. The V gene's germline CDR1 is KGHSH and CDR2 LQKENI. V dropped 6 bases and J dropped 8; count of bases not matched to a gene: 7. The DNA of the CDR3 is TGTGCCAGCTCCCTAGGACTAGCGGAGGATGAGCAGTTCTTC. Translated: CASSLGLAEDEQFF.

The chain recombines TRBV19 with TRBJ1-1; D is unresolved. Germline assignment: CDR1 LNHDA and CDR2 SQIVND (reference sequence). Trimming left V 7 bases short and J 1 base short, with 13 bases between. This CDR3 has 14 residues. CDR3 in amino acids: CASIPGLGNTEAFF. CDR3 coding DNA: TGTGCCAGTATCCCCGGACTTGGGAACACTGAAGCTTTCTTT.

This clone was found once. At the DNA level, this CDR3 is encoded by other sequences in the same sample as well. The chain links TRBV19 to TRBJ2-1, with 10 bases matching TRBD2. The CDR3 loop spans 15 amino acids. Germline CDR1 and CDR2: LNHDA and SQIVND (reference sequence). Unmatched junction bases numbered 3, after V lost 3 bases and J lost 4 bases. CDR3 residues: CASSIGLAEYNEQFF. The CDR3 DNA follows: TGTGCCAGTAGTATCGGACTAGCGGAGTACAATGAGCAGTTCTTC.

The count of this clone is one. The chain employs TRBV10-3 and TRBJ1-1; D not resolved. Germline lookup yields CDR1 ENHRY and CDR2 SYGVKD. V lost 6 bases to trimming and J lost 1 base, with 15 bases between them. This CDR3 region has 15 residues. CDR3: CAIRTGEEANTEAFF. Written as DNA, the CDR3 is TGTGCCATCAGGACCGGGGAGGAGGCGAACACTGAAGCTTTCTTT.